This is a list of T cell receptor beta chains from one sample in a study of cytomegalovirus exposure and HLA in healthy donors. Assay: immunoSEQ multiplex PCR; the TCRdb copy retains only in-frame clones and omits some. Of around 73,000 clones listed, 85% to 90% were seen once; the top ten hold 3.8%. The sequenced sample consisted of PBMCs. The source is a woman between 18 and 29 years old in good health and CMV-seropositive. CDR3s include the opening cysteine and the closing phenylalanine or tryptophan. D genes are given only for firm matches. Clone size is not always given. Where it is, it says once, few, many or a class for expanded clones.

>TRBJ1-2|NA|NA|TRBV25-1
TGTGCCAGCAGTCCCTTAACGGGTGCCTATGGCTACACCTTC
CASSPLTGAYGYTF
>TRBJ1-5|TRBD1|NA|TRBV28
TGTGCCAGCAGTCCGGACAGGCTGAATCAGCCCCAGCATTTT
CASSPDRLNQPQHF
>TRBJ1-6|NA|NA|TRBV5-1
TGCGCCAGCAGCTTATACTCGAATTCACCCCTCCACTTT
CASSLYSNSPLHF
>TRBJ2-5|TRBD1|NA|TRBV18
TGTGCCAGCTCAACAGACAGGGGGCGCTTAGAGACCCAGTACTTC
CASSTDRGRLETQYF
>TRBJ2-4|NA|NA|TRBV4-1
TGCGCCAGCAGGGCAGGGGGGAAAAACATTCAGTACTTC
CASRAGGKNIQYF
>TRBJ1-2|NA|once|TRBV5-4
TGTGCCAGCAGCGGATTGGCGGAACAGGGAAATGGCTACACCTTC
CASSGLAEQGNGYTF
>TRBJ2-1|TRBD2|medium-sized|TRBV15
TGTGCCACCAACCCTGGAGGCGGGAGCTCCTACAATGAGCAGTTCTTC
CATNPGGGSSYNEQFF
>TRBJ2-5|TRBD2|NA|TRBV7-9
TGTGCCAGCAGCTTAGTCGTCGGGAGGGAGACCCAGTACTTC
CASSLVVGRETQYF
>TRBJ1-4|NA|NA|TRBV6-6
TGTGCCAGCAGTCGACCCCGGACAGAGATAAATGAAAAACTGTTTTTT
CASSRPRTEINEKLFF
>TRBJ2-1|NA|NA|TRBV9
TGTGCCAGCAGCCCCCGGACACATAGCTCCTACAATGAGCAGTTCTTC
CASSPRTHSSYNEQFF
>TRBJ2-5|TRBD2|NA|TRBV11-2
TGTGCCAGCAGCTTAGGGGTAGCGGGAGGACAAGAGACCCAGTACTTC
CASSLGVAGGQETQYF
>TRBJ2-5|TRBD1|NA|TRBV6-5
TGTGCCATAGGGACAGGCCTATTAGAGACCCAGTACTTC
CAIGTGLLETQYF
>TRBJ2-1|TRBD1|NA|TRBV15
TGTGCCACCAGCAGGATCCAGGGACAGGGACCCTACAATGAGCAGTTCTTC
CATSRIQGQGPYNEQFF
>TRBJ1-2|NA|NA|TRBV19
TGTGCCAGTACCCCCCCGGACAGACCTTATGGCTACACCTTC
CASTPPDRPYGYTF
>TRBJ2-1|NA|NA|TRBV5-5
TGTGCCAGCAGCTTGTACAGCCGCTCCTACAATGAGCAGTTCTTC
CASSLYSRSYNEQFF
>TRBJ2-7|TRBD1|NA|TRBV7-9
TGTGCCAGCAGCACCTGGACAGGGGGCTACGAGCAGTACTTC
CASSTWTGGYEQYF
>TRBJ2-1|NA|NA|TRBV28
TGTGCCAGCAGCGGGACTGGGAGCTCCTACAATGAGCAGTTCTTC
CASSGTGSSYNEQFF
>TRBJ2-7|NA|NA|TRBV10-2
TGCGCCAGCAGTGAGCCTTCCGGCTACGAGCAGTACTTC
CASSEPSGYEQYF
>TRBJ2-7|TRBD2|NA|TRBV10-3
TGTGCCATCAGTGAGTCGGGCGGGGGACTTTTAGACGAGCAGTACTTC
CAISESGGGLLDEQYF
>TRBJ2-1|TRBD1|many|TRBV9
TGTGCCAGCAGCGTAGATAGTGGGACAGGGACCAACAATGAGCAGTTCTTC
CASSVDSGTGTNNEQFF
>TRBJ1-1|NA|NA|TRBV30
TGTGCCTGGAGTGAAACAGGGAACACTGAAGCTTTCTTT
CAWSETGNTEAFF
>TRBJ1-5|NA|NA|TRBV15
TGTGCCACCAGCAGGAACAGACACGGGGATCAGCCCCAGCATTTT
CATSRNRHGDQPQHF
>TRBJ2-3|TRBD2|NA|TRBV4-1
TGCGCCAGCAGCCAGGAACTAGCGGGGGGTACAGATACGCAGTATTTT
CASSQELAGGTDTQYF
>TRBJ2-5|NA|NA|TRBV2
TGTGCCAGCAGTGAAGGGAGGGTCGGGGAGACCCAGTACTTC
CASSEGRVGETQYF
>TRBJ2-7|NA|NA|TRBV4-3
TGCGCCAGCAGCCAGGCTCAGTCGCCGTCCTACGAGCAGTACTTC
CASSQAQSPSYEQYF
>TRBJ1-3|NA|once|TRBV28
TGTGCCAGCAGTCCTGACAGCCTCCGGTCTGGAAACACCATATATTTT
CASSPDSLRSGNTIYF
>TRBJ2-7|TRBD2|NA|TRBV30
TGTGCCTGGAGGCCAAATCGGGGGGTCTCCTACGAGCAGTACTTC
CAWRPNRGVSYEQYF
>TRBJ1-1|NA|NA|TRBV4-1
TGCGCCAGCGGGCCCGGGGGTTCCACTGAAGCTTTCTTT
CASGPGGSTEAFF
>TRBJ2-1|NA|NA|TRBV4-3
TGCGCCAGCAGCCCAACTGGGGCGGGGGCTTTCGCGGGTGAGCAGTTCTTC
CASSPTGAGAFAGEQFF
>TRBJ1-2|TRBD1|NA|TRBV6-5
TGTGCCAGCAGCCAACAGGGGGTTCGTGGCTACACCTTC
CASSQQGVRGYTF
>TRBJ2-2|TRBD1|NA|TRBV5-1
TGCGCCAGCAGCTCCCCTCGACAGGGTACGAACACCGGGGAGCTGTTTTTT
CASSSPRQGTNTGELFF
>TRBJ2-3|NA|NA|TRBV5-1
TGCGCCAGCAGCTTGGGAGCGAACACAGATACGCAGTATTTT
CASSLGANTDTQYF
>TRBJ1-1|NA|once|TRBV21-1
TGTGCCAGCAGCACCCAATTGGCCGGACCCAGGGGGCGGTTAAAGAACACTGAAGCTTTCTTT
CASSTQLAGPRGRLKNTEAFF
>TRBJ1-2|NA|NA|TRBV6-5
TGTGCCAGCAGCCGTGGACCGTCGGGGTATGGCTACACCTTC
CASSRGPSGYGYTF
>TRBJ1-1|NA|NA|TRBV5-1
TGCGCCAGCAGCAGTGGGGGGGATGTTGAAGCTTTCTTT
CASSSGGDVEAFF
>TRBJ2-7|TRBD1|NA|TRBV10-3
TGTGCCATCAGTGAGTTGACAGGGGGCTACGAGCAGTACTTC
CAISELTGGYEQYF
>TRBJ2-3|NA|once|TRBV6-5
TGTGCCAGCAGTCACAGGGACACCTACACAGATACGCAGTATTTT
CASSHRDTYTDTQYF
>TRBJ2-5|NA|NA|TRBV14
TGTGCCAGCAGCCAAACAGGGCTACAAGAGACCCAGTACTTC
CASSQTGLQETQYF
>TRBJ1-3|TRBD1|NA|TRBV27
TGTGCCAGCAGTTCGGACAGGGCCTCTGGAAACACCATATATTTT
CASSSDRASGNTIYF
>TRBJ1-4|TRBD1|NA|TRBV7-9
TGTGCCAGCAGCAATGCGGGACAGGGGCCTCGGGGGGTGGAACTGTTTTTT
CASSNAGQGPRGVELFF
>TRBJ2-3|NA|once|TRBV4-1
TGCGCCAGCAGCCAAGATGGGGCATTCAGGGGCGTCGGCACAGATACGCAGTATTTT
CASSQDGAFRGVGTDTQYF
>TRBJ2-7|NA|NA|TRBV28
TGTGCCAGCAGTCCTAGGGGGAGCTCCTACGAGCAGTACTTC
CASSPRGSSYEQYF
>TRBJ1-5|TRBD1|NA|TRBV7-9
TGTGCCAGCAGCTTAAGTACAGGGGAGGGCAATCAGCCCCAGCATTTT
CASSLSTGEGNQPQHF
>TRBJ2-7|TRBD2|NA|TRBV29-1
TGCAGCGTTGAGTCTAGCGGGAGATACGAGCAGTACTTC
CSVESSGRYEQYF
>TRBJ1-2|NA|NA|TRBV27
TGTGCCAGCAGTCCTCGGGGGGCAGGGCGGAATGGCTACACCTTC
CASSPRGAGRNGYTF
>TRBJ1-2|NA|NA|TRBV6-5
TGTGCCAGCAGGGGAGGCTATGGCTACACCTTC
CASRGGYGYTF
>TRBJ2-7|NA|NA|TRBV11-2
TGTGCCAGCAGCCGCGGGACTGCCGGGTGGGACGAGCAGTACTTC
CASSRGTAGWDEQYF
>TRBJ2-3|TRBD2|NA|TRBV27
TGTGCCAGCAGTTTATCCTTACCGACTAGCGGGAGCAGCACAGATACGCAGTATTTT
CASSLSLPTSGSSTDTQYF
>TRBJ2-5|TRBD2|NA|TRBV30
TGTGCCTGGAGTCCACTAGCGGGAGGAGAGACCCAGTACTTC
CAWSPLAGGETQYF
>TRBJ2-3|TRBD1|NA|TRBV9
TGTGCCAGCAGCCTCTGGGACAGGGGCACAGATACGCAGTATTTT
CASSLWDRGTDTQYF
>TRBJ2-5|TRBD1|NA|TRBV7-3
TGTGCCAGCGAGGGCTTCCAAGGACAGGGCGAAGAGACCCAGTACTTC
CASEGFQGQGEETQYF
>TRBJ2-5|NA|NA|TRBV18
TGTGCCAGCTCACCGCCGGGACAAAGGGAGACCCAGTACTTC
CASSPPGQRETQYF
>TRBJ2-1|NA|once|TRBV10-3
TGTGCCATCAGTGAGGCGCCTAGTTACAATGAGCAGTTCTTC
CAISEAPSYNEQFF
>TRBJ2-7|NA|NA|TRBV7-9
TGTGCCAGCAGCTTATTTCCCAGAAGCTCCTACGAGCAGTACTTC
CASSLFPRSSYEQYF
>TRBJ2-3|TRBD2|NA|TRBV6-1
TGTGCCGGCCTGGGATCTAGCGGGAGCGCAGATACGCAGTATTTT
CAGLGSSGSADTQYF
>TRBJ1-1|TRBD1|NA|TRBV19
TGTGCCAGTAGACAGACCATCGGACAGGGGAACACTGAAGCTTTCTTT
CASRQTIGQGNTEAFF
>TRBJ2-3|NA|NA|TRBV30
TGTGCCTGGAGTGGGGGGGGCACAGATACGCAGTATTTT
CAWSGGGTDTQYF
>TRBJ2-2|NA|NA|TRBV5-5
TGTGCCAGCAGCGGACCAGGGTACCGGGAGCTGTTTTTT
CASSGPGYRELFF
>TRBJ1-1|TRBD1|NA|TRBV27
TGTGCCAGCAGGACAGGGAGTGGGACTGAAGCTTTCTTT
CASRTGSGTEAFF